This TCR beta chain originates from a study of T cells in Graves' hyperthyroidism and ophthalmopathy (dated by TCRdb to the late 2010s). Concerning the study at large: Peripheral blood was collected at initial diagnosis, before any treatment. A discovery cohort of roughly 96 patients, 43 with Graves' ophthalmopathy and over 55 with stable Graves' hyperthyroidism, was used to find distinguishing TCR V-J signatures. Prospective prediction of ophthalmopathy was tested in an independent validation cohort of fewer than 20 hyperthyroidism patients and 15 to 17 patients who later progressed to ophthalmopathy. The 100 discovery patients were divided at random into training and test sets in a 7:3 ratio. Thyroid tissue and blood T-cell repertoires from about six Graves' hyperthyroidism patients were also compared in the study. Following sampling, methimazole starting at 30 mg daily was given to hyperthyroidism patients, and high-dose intravenous methylprednisolone was given to ophthalmopathy patients. According to the paper, TCR Vbeta CDR3 sequencing was carried out on more than 120 peripheral blood samples, which came from 40 to 45 ophthalmopathy, fewer than 80 hyperthyroidism and roughly 17 progressor patients. The paper as a whole reports these results and caveats: Sample size was not statistically predetermined, and blinding of investigators to group allocation was not performed. During validation, the model predicted progression to ophthalmopathy a median of around 6 months ahead of onset, with just under 71% sensitivity and roughly 72% specificity. A 13 V-J signature model separated ophthalmopathy from stable hyperthyroidism, with roughly 88% sensitivity and 81% to 83% specificity in cross-validation and 80%/75% in testing. Blood samples also contained most of the expanded thyroid clonotypes (frequency above 0.001), which suggests that blood repertoires may reflect thyroid immune responses.

The TCR beta CDR3 regions were amplified from RNA transcripts. The first round of RT-PCR for the TCR CDR3 was performed with the HTBI primer set and the Qiagen OneStep RT-PCR kit. The libraries were constructed in a second round of multiplex PCR and then size-selected and purified. Sequencing of the libraries was done on an Illumina HiSeq2000 using paired-end 100 bp reads. Per the authors' processing: SOAPnuke was used to process the raw data, with reads discarded if the reads contained adapters or uncalled bases, had a mean Phred below 15, or lacked an exact constant-primer or identifier match. High-quality paired reads were merged using COPE v1.2.5, and each unique nucleotide sequence was defined as a clonotype. MiTCR v1.1 was used to align the clonotypes against IMGT TRBV, TRBD and TRBJ reference segments. The analysis was restricted to V-J combinations with a frequency above 0.0001, which together covered over 99% of the repertoires. A TCS score was defined as the ratio between F50 (clonal expansion) and ExV (chaos), using BLOSUM62-based TCRdist between CDR3 peptides within each V-J. Welch's t-statistics and random forest reduced roughly 530 V-J features to roughly 13, which were used in a naive Bayes classifier (R e1071). TCRdb itself trimmed the public reads at Q25 with fastp, ran MiXCR and retained productive beta chains. Entries are consolidated by CDR3 protein sequence, retaining the most common genes and DNA. For this entry, the V and J calls and clone size follow TCRdb and not the study's own pipeline. The sample table contains about 640,000 distinct CDR3 sequences; only one count was recorded for around 21% of them. Together, the top ten hold under 35% of the sample.

Based on the germline V gene, the CDR1 and CDR2 sequences are MDHEN and SYDVKM. The junction carries 13 bases between V and J, which are trimmed by 5 bases and 2 bases respectively. From the cysteine through the phenylalanine, the CDR3 covers 15 amino acids. Here the CDR3 DNA is all that survives: 45 bases in frame from base 1. Ophthalmopathy patients had moderately to severely active disease, with a Clinical Activity Score of 3 or more, a NOSPECS grade of 4 or more, and a disease duration of less than 3 months. Patients with uncontrolled infections, other autoimmune diseases, pregnancy or lactation were excluded. Clinical symptoms, serum thyroxine and TRAb, thyroid ultrasound, and orbital computed tomography formed the basis for the diagnoses. PBMCs were isolated from 7.5 to 10 ml of fresh peripheral blood by Ficoll-Paque density gradient centrifugation. Total RNA was extracted with Trizol reagent, and quality was checked on an Agilent 2100 Bioanalyzer.

Concerning this clonotype: The specificity of this receptor is unknown. Base-call qualities are not available, and no considerably larger clone is one nucleotide away.

This clonotype was obtained from a man aged 25 to 40 with Graves' ophthalmopathy. The sequencing sample was made of blood. The chain uses TRBV28 and TRBJ1-5, with TRBD1 as a weak D call on 6 bases. The bases read TGTGCCAGCAGTACACAGGGATTTGGCAATCAGCCCCAGCATTTT. Translated, this is CASSTQGFGNQPQHF.